The rows below give T cell receptor beta chains drawn from one sample of a study of PD-1 blockade in classical Hodgkin lymphoma. Profiling relied on immunoSEQ multiplex PCR, and the TCRdb table lists in-frame clones only, not all of them. Here the sample spans more than 60,000 clones, around nine tenths being singletons. The starting material was peripheral blood mononuclear cells (PBMCs), obtained at baseline. The source of these receptors is a human donor with classical Hodgkin lymphoma. Each CDR3 is given with its conserved first and last residue. A D gene is named only where the DNA matches it firmly. Clone size, where shown, is once, few, many, or a class for clones that have expanded.

once | TRBJ2-1 | TRBD2 | TRBV5-1 | CASSPGTSGYNEQFF | TGCGCCAGCAGCCCGGGGACTAGCGGTTACAATGAGCAGTTCTTC
- | TRBJ2-3 | - | TRBV6-5 | CASSHGTDRGDTQYF | TGTGCCAGCAGTCACGGGACGGACCGGGGGGATACGCAGTATTTT
few | TRBJ1-3 | - | TRBV7-9 | CASSLRGPTSGNTIYF | TGTGCCAGCAGCTTACGAGGACCGACCTCTGGAAACACCATATATTTT
few | TRBJ2-1 | - | TRBV19 | CASSIMDYNEQFF | TGTGCCAGTAGTATTATGGACTACAATGAGCAGTTCTTC
- | TRBJ1-5 | - | TRBV18 | CASSPFRGSSWDQPQHF | TGTGCCAGCTCACCTTTTAGGGGTTCCTCTTGGGATCAGCCCCAGCATTTT
once | TRBJ1-1 | - | TRBV7-9 | CASSFGGNTEAFF | TGTGCCAGCAGCTTTGGGGGGAACACTGAAGCTTTCTTT
- | TRBJ2-3 | - | TRBV7-9 | CASSLVGLVQTDTQYF | TGTGCCAGCAGCTTAGTAGGACTCGTTCAGACAGATACGCAGTATTTT
- | TRBJ2-3 | - | TRBV2 | CASSEAAGSTDTQYF | TGTGCCAGCAGTGAAGCAGCCGGGTCTACAGATACGCAGTATTTT
- | TRBJ1-5 | - | TRBV28 | CASLNRGPNQPQHF | TGTGCCAGCCTAAACCGGGGCCCCAATCAGCCCCAGCATTTT
- | TRBJ2-3 | TRBD1 | TRBV4-2 | CASSQDSRGQTQYF | TGTGCCAGCAGCCAAGACTCCAGGGGGCAGACGCAGTATTTT
- | TRBJ1-1 | - | TRBV5-1 | CASSLVGGMNTEAFF | TGCGCCAGCAGCTTGGTAGGGGGTATGAACACTGAAGCTTTCTTT
- | TRBJ1-5 | - | TRBV28 | CASSLSTNSNQPQHF | TGTGCCAGCAGTTTAAGTACAAATAGCAATCAGCCCCAGCATTTT
- | TRBJ2-1 | TRBD2 | TRBV29-1 | CSARLPGREGRNEQFF | TGCAGCGCCCGTTTGCCTGGGCGGGAGGGCCGGAATGAGCAGTTCTTC
- | TRBJ2-5 | - | TRBV5-1 | CASSLVRETQYF | TGCGCCAGCAGCTTGGTCCGGGAGACCCAGTACTTC
- | TRBJ2-7 | TRBD2 | TRBV5-1 | CASSVTSEGEQYF | TGCGCCAGCAGCGTGACTAGCGAAGGTGAGCAGTACTTC
- | TRBJ2-3 | - | TRBV11-2 | CASSFFMISGTDTQYF | TGTGCCAGCAGCTTCTTTATGATCTCGGGCACAGATACGCAGTATTTT
- | TRBJ1-1 | - | TRBV19 | CASSNTFMNTEAFF | TGTGCCAGTAGTAATACATTCATGAACACTGAAGCTTTCTTT
- | TRBJ2-7 | - | TRBV9 | CASSVDPASYEQYF | TGTGCCAGCAGCGTAGATCCGGCCTCCTACGAGCAGTACTTC
- | TRBJ2-3 | - | TRBV27 | CASSLKGADTQYF | TGTGCCAGCAGTTTAAAGGGCGCAGATACGCAGTATTTT
- | TRBJ1-2 | - | TRBV5-4 | CASSFLGGYGYTF | TGTGCCAGCAGCTTTTTGGGGGGCTATGGCTACACCTTC
- | TRBJ2-3 | - | TRBV7-9 | CASSLATGGEGDTQYF | TGTGCCAGCAGCTTAGCGACAGGAGGGGAGGGAGATACGCAGTATTTT
- | TRBJ2-7 | - | TRBV28 | CASRGDRDRMPYEQYF | TGTGCCAGCAGAGGCGATCGAGACAGAATGCCGTACGAGCAGTACTTC
- | TRBJ2-7 | - | TRBV6-1 | CASSERGTSYEQYF | TGTGCCAGCAGTGAACGTGGAACCTCCTACGAGCAGTACTTC
- | TRBJ2-2 | TRBD1 | TRBV5-6 | CASSFRDRPFGELFF | TGTGCCAGCAGCTTCCGGGACAGGCCTTTCGGGGAGCTGTTTTTT
- | TRBJ2-1 | - | TRBV5-3 | CARSKGNGQFF | TGTGCCAGAAGCAAAGGAAACGGGCAGTTCTTC
- | TRBJ2-7 | TRBD2 | TRBV19 | CASKWTSGSYEQYF | TGTGCCAGTAAGTGGACTAGCGGTTCGTACGAGCAGTACTTC
- | TRBJ2-7 | - | TRBV7-7 | CASSLRAPWESGEIYEQYF | TGTGCCAGCAGCTTGAGGGCCCCGTGGGAATCGGGTGAAATATACGAGCAGTACTTC
- | TRBJ1-2 | - | TRBV7-9 | CASSLKAGYGYTF | TGTGCCAGCAGCTTAAAGGCAGGCTATGGCTACACCTTC
- | TRBJ2-5 | TRBD2 | TRBV2 | CASSERSLAGETQYF | TGTGCCAGCAGTGAGAGATCACTAGCGGGAGAGACCCAGTACTTC
once | TRBJ2-7 | - | TRBV7-2 | CASSLGQGTYEQYF | TGTGCCAGCAGCTTAGGGCAGGGAACCTACGAGCAGTACTTC
- | TRBJ2-7 | - | TRBV2 | CASSRLSYEQYF | TGTGCCAGCAGTCGTCTTTCCTACGAGCAGTACTTC
- | TRBJ1-2 | - | TRBV5-4 | CASSLAGQGGYTF | TGTGCCAGCAGCTTGGCAGGGCAAGGAGGCTACACCTTC
- | TRBJ2-5 | TRBD2 | TRBV27 | CASSFQRELETQYF | TGTGCCAGCAGTTTCCAGCGGGAGTTAGAGACCCAGTACTTC
once | TRBJ2-5 | - | TRBV4-1 | CASSQDATQETQYF | TGCGCCAGCAGCCAAGACGCTACCCAAGAGACCCAGTACTTC
- | TRBJ2-1 | - | TRBV4-1 | CASSPRGQNEQFF | TGCGCCAGCAGCCCGCGAGGGCAGAATGAGCAGTTCTTC
- | TRBJ2-7 | - | TRBV27 | CASSTSRSSYEQYF | TGTGCCAGCAGTACTAGCCGAAGCTCCTACGAGCAGTACTTC
- | TRBJ2-7 | TRBD2 | TRBV14 | CASSRLAGAYEQYF | TGTGCCAGCAGCCGACTAGCGGGAGCCTACGAGCAGTACTTC
- | TRBJ2-5 | - | TRBV7-6 | CASSPWESEEQYF | TGTGCCAGCAGCCCCTGGGAGAGCGAGGAGCAGTACTTC
- | TRBJ1-3 | - | TRBV4-1 | CASSQEDPLGNTIYF | TGCGCCAGCAGCCAAGAAGATCCTCTAGGAAACACCATATATTTT
few | TRBJ1-1 | - | TRBV7-8 | CASSLGMNTEAFF | TGTGCCAGCAGCTTAGGTATGAACACTGAAGCTTTCTTT
- | TRBJ2-1 | TRBD2 | TRBV6-5 | CASRVAGGPGNEQFF | TGTGCCAGCAGGGTAGCGGGAGGGCCGGGAAATGAGCAGTTCTTC
medium-sized | TRBJ2-1 | TRBD2 | TRBV28 | CASRPFTSGYNEQFF | TGTGCCAGCAGGCCCTTCACTAGCGGATACAATGAGCAGTTCTTC
- | TRBJ2-7 | TRBD1 | TRBV5-4 | CASSLKGQESSYEQYF | TGTGCCAGCAGCCTTAAGGGACAGGAGAGTTCCTACGAGCAGTACTTC
few | TRBJ1-4 | - | TRBV29-1 | CSVAPVGSNEKLFF | TGCAGCGTTGCACCGGTAGGGTCTAATGAAAAACTGTTTTTT
- | TRBJ2-7 | TRBD2 | TRBV6-6 | CASSYQTSENYEQYF | TGTGCCAGCAGTTACCAGACTAGCGAGAATTACGAGCAGTACTTC
- | TRBJ2-3 | - | TRBV28 | CASHAWNIPTDTQYF | TGTGCCAGCCACGCCTGGAACATTCCCACAGATACGCAGTATTTT
- | TRBJ1-5 | - | TRBV4-1 | CASSQERGWGNQPQHF | TGCGCCAGCAGCCAGGAAAGAGGGTGGGGCAATCAGCCCCAGCATTTT
- | TRBJ2-3 | - | TRBV18 | CASSPPLSPTETDTQYF | TGTGCCAGCTCACCTCCACTTTCACCGACAGAAACAGATACGCAGTATTTT
- | TRBJ2-1 | TRBD1 | TRBV7-2 | CASSLSGTGVYNEQFF | TGTGCCAGCAGCTTGTCCGGGACAGGCGTTTACAATGAGCAGTTCTTC
- | TRBJ1-5 | - | TRBV15 | CATSLEGNQPQHF | TGTGCCACCAGCCTAGAGGGCAATCAGCCCCAGCATTTT
- | TRBJ1-5 | - | TRBV7-2 | CASSLKLVQPQHF | TGTGCCAGCAGCTTAAAGCTCGTTCAGCCCCAGCATTTT
- | TRBJ1-1 | - | TRBV15 | CATRRRGNTEAFF | TGTGCCACCAGACGAAGGGGGAACACTGAAGCTTTCTTT
once | TRBJ2-5 | - | TRBV5-6 | CASSLGWGWDRGEQTQYF | TGTGCCAGCAGCTTGGGGTGGGGATGGGACCGAGGTGAACAGACCCAGTACTTC
- | TRBJ2-2 | - | TRBV28 | CASIPGAGGELFF | TGTGCCAGCATCCCAGGGGCGGGAGGGGAGCTGTTTTTT